This T cell receptor (beta chain) was sequenced for a study of blood T cell repertoires in COVID-19 (TCRdb year 2020). The study in broad terms: The collaborator samples originated in the United States, Italy and Spain and spanned the acute and convalescent phases of COVID-19. HLA class I and class II types, where available, came from metadata supplied by the sample provider rather than from assay-based typing. Subjects who had been exposed to COVID-19, were actively infected with it, or had recovered from it provided the deeply sampled blood TCRbeta repertoires that made up the dataset. Nearly every sample came with metadata listing a de-identified subject ID, COVID-19 status, age in years and sex. The repertoires were released in a freely available public database meant as a resource for research on the immune response to SARS-CoV-2. The prospective study material was composed of cDNA or gDNA derived from T cells, B-cell-depleted T cells, or PBMCs. Samples were obtained from the ongoing ImmuneRACE study (first 160 participants) and from 1,000 to 1,500 subjects provided by 6 global collaborators. What the work shows at the level of the full study, not this receptor alone: Clinical and demographic metadata were provided uncurated, with the amount varying by source and participant.

Whole blood was collected in K2EDTA tubes by collaborating institutions according to the institutions' own protocols. For TCRbeta analysis, collaborators shipped samples in one of three forms: frozen whole blood, isolated PBMCs, or DNA extracted from either of those sample types. Comment on this clone: The antigen it recognizes is unknown. Base qualities were left out, and no much larger clone turns up one base away.

The CDR3 covers 13 residues, taking in both the cysteine and the phenylalanine. Left in the record is the CDR3 DNA by itself, 39 bases read in frame from the first base. As encoded in the germline V gene, CDR1 is KGHSH while CDR2 is LQKENI. V lost 8 bases and J lost 4 bases; the stretch between them is 14 bases long. The immunoSEQ Assay, a bias-controlled multiplex PCR, was used to amplify TCRbeta CDR3 regions from genomic DNA. The paper's processing steps were these. Nucleated cell counts per sample were estimated from amplification of reference gene primers within the assay. To quantify the absolute abundance of each unique TCRbeta CDR3 rearrangement, sequence reads were collapsed and filtered. Productive Simpson clonality was computed per sample as the square root of Simpson's diversity index over productive rearrangements. TCRdb's version of the immuneACCESS table is confined to in-frame rearrangements and falls short of the full clone set. An unresolved V gene accounts for under half of the shortfall where checked; the remainder is of unknown origin. V, J and clone size are those of that table, while D and trimming were read from the DNA. The table for this sample lists some 120,000 clones; approximately 80% of them were counted only once. The ten most abundant clones make up over 15% of the sample.

Sequenced: peripheral blood. This sequence uses TRBV18 and TRBJ1-1; the D segment could be TRBD1, given 6 matching bases. This TCR was sampled from a man of 80 years or more with acute or convalescent COVID-19. The DNA sequence is as follows: TGTGCCAGCACATCAGGGGTGGCCACTGAAGCTTTCTTT. It translates as CASTSGVATEAFF.